Described below is a single T cell receptor (beta chain) sequence and its context. Its specificity is unknown. TCRdb re-called the RACE reads through MiXCR, storing one row per CDR3 protein. This table holds roughly 200,000 distinct CDR3 sequences, around 24% found once. The sample comes from a study of human T cells and chemical hapten exposure. As for the study in general: Patients' scalps got diphenylcyclopropenone weekly throughout the roughly 25-week study. TCR yields per sample varied mostly from small pooled library volume differences. Study conclusions and caveats: With DPC sensitization, TCRs exceeding 1 in 1000 frequency showed no change.

The length of the CDR3 is 15 residues. V was trimmed by 3 bases and J by 0 bases, leaving 9 bases between them. Time point denoted: patch test 1, 2 weeks after DPC sensitization. The treatment is: therapeutic diphenylcyclopropenone sensitization with weekly scalp DPC. Those who donated were patients with alopecia, 18 to 70 years of age, and suitable for DPC. This chain connects TRBV12-3 or TRBV12-4 to TRBJ2-1; D remains ambiguous. The sequencing here drew on whole blood, taken in connection with sensitization to the hapten diphenylcyclopropenone (DPC). This receptor was obtained from a woman in her forties or fifties with alopecia areata. Some clones in this sample may be carry-over from other donors' samples. CDR3 in amino acids: CASSFIVSSYNEQFF. The CDR3 DNA sequence: TGTGCCAGCAGTTTCATAGTGAGCTCCTACAATGAGCAGTTCTTC.